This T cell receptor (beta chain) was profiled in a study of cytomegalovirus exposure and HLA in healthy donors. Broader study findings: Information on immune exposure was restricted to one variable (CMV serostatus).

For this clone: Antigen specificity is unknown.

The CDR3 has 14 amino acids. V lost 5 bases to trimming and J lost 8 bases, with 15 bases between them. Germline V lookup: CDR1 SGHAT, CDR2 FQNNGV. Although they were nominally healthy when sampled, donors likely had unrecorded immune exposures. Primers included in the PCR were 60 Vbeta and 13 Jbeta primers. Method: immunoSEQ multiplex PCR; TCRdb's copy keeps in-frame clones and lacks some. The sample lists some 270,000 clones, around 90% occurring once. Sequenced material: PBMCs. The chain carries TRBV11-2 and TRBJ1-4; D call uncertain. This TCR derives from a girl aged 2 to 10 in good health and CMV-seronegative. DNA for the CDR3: TGTGCCAGCAGCCTACGGCCCGCGGGGGAAAAACTGTTTTTT. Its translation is CASSLRPAGEKLFF.